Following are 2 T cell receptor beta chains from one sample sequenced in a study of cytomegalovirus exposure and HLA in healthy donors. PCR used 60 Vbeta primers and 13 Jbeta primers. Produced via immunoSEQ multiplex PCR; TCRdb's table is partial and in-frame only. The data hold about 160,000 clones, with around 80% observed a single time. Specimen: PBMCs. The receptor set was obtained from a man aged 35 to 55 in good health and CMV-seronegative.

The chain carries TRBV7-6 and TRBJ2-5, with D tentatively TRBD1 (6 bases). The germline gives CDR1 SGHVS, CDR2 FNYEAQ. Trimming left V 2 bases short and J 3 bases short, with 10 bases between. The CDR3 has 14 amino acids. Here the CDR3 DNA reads TGTGCCAGCAGCTTAACCGGACAGAAAGAGACCCAGTACTTC. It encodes CASSLTGQKETQYF.

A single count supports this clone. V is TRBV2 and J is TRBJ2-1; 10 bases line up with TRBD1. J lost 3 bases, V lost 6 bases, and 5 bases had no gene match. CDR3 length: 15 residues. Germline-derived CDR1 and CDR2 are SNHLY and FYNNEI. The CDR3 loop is CASRLGQGIYNEQFF. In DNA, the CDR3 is TGTGCCAGCAGGTTGGGACAGGGGATCTACAATGAGCAGTTCTTC.